The 6 T cell receptor beta chains reported below all come from one sample, sequenced in a study of blood T cell repertoires in COVID-19. Sequencing was performed with immunoSEQ multiplex PCR; in TCRdb, only in-frame clones are kept and a portion is missing. The sample carries some 250,000 clones, around 87% recorded once. The sample was peripheral blood. The receptor source for this set is a woman in her 70s with active or convalescent COVID-19.

V gene TRBV6-5 combines with J gene TRBJ1-4; D is unresolved. The V end was cut by 6 bases, the J end by 4 bases, with 12 bases between. CDR1 and CDR2 (germline): MNHEY, SVGAGI. This CDR3 has 14 residues. The CDR3 region has the DNA TGTGCCAGCAGGCCACAGCTAATTAATGAAAAACTGTTTTTT. Translated, it gives CASRPQLINEKLFF.

This chain joins TRBV4-2 and TRBJ1-5; D unresolved. The CDR3 length is 13 residues. Germline CDR1 and CDR2: LGHNA and YNFKEQ. Trimming took off 1 base at V and 10 bases at J, with 11 bases between the two ends. The CDR3 region is CASSQVGGYPQHF. As DNA, the CDR3 is TGTGCCAGCAGCCAAGTAGGAGGGTACCCCCAGCATTTT.

This clone was counted only a few times. The chain uses TRBV9 and TRBJ2-2, with TRBD1 matching 10 bases. This CDR3 contains 18 residues. Germline V gene lookup returns CDR1 SGDLS and CDR2 YYNGEE. With V trimmed by 0 bases and J by 0 bases, 5 bases remained unmatched. The CDR3 loop is CASSVVGGQGANTGELFF. CDR3 DNA: TGTGCCAGCAGCGTAGTAGGAGGACAGGGGGCGAACACCGGGGAGCTGTTTTTT.

CDR3: CASSRPHGNEQFF. The CDR3 region has the DNA TGTGCCAGCAGTCGACCACACGGGAATGAGCAGTTCTTC. V usage is TRBV6-5 and J usage is TRBJ2-1; D remains ambiguous. Germline V lookup: CDR1 MNHEY, CDR2 SVGAGI. Deletions cut 5 bases from V and 7 bases from J, with 12 bases between. CDR3 length: 13 residues.

The rearrangement uses TRBV19 and TRBJ1-1; 9 bases map to TRBD1. Germline assignment: CDR1 LNHDA and CDR2 SQIVND (reference sequence). This CDR3 spans 12 amino acids. The CDR3 reads CASGTGNSEAFF. The CDR3 coding sequence is TGTGCTTCCGGGACAGGGAATAGTGAAGCTTTCTTT.

The rearrangement joins TRBV4-3 to TRBJ1-1; D is unclear. Germline V gene sequence: CDR1 LGHNA, CDR2 YSLEER. The V gene lost 0 bases and the J gene lost 5 bases, with 10 bases spanning the gap. The CDR3 sequence is 14 residues long. The CDR3 reads CASSQDSAKTEAFF. The CDR3 DNA reads TGCGCCAGCAGCCAAGACAGTGCCAAGACTGAAGCTTTCTTT.